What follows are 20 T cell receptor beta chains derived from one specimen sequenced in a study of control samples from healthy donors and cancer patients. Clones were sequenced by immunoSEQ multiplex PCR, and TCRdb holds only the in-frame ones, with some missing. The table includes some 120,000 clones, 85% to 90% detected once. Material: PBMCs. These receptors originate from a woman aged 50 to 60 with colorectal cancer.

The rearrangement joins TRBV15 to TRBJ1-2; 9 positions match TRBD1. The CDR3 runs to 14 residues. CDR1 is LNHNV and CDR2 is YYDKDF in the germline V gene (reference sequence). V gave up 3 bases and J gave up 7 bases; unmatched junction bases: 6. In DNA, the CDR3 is TGTGCCACCAGCAGGACAGGGACAGGGAGTGGCTACACCTTC. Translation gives CATSRTGTGSGYTF.

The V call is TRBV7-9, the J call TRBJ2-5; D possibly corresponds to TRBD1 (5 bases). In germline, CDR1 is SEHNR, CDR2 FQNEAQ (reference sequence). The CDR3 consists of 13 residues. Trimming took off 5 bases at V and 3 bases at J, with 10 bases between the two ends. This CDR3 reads CASSRDRKETQYF. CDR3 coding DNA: TGTGCCAGCAGCCGCGACAGAAAAGAGACCCAGTACTTC.

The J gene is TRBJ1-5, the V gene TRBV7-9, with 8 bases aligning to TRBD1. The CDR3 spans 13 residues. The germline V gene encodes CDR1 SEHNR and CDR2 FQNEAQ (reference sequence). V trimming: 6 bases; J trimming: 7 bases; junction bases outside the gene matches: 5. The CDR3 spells CASSTGGHQPQHF. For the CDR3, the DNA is TGTGCCAGCAGTACAGGGGGTCACCAGCCCCAGCATTTT.

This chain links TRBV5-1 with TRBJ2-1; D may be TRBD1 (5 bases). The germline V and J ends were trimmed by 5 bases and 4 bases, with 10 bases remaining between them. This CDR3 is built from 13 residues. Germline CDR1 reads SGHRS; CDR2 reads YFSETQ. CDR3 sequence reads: CASSPNRYNEQFF. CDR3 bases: TGCGCCAGCAGTCCTAACAGGTACAATGAGCAGTTCTTC.

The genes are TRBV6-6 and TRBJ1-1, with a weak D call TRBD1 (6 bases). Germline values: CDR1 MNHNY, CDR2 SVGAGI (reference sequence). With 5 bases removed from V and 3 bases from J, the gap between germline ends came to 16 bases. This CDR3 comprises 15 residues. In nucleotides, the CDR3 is TGTGCCAGCAGTCCTGAGACAGGCGCCTACACTGAAGCTTTCTTT. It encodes CASSPETGAYTEAFF.

CDR3 amino acids: CASSQPEGTQYF. The CDR3 DNA reads TGTGCCAGCAGCCAACCCGAGGGGACCCAGTACTTC. V and J are TRBV3-1 (or the pseudogene TRBV3-2) and TRBJ2-5, with D perhaps TRBD2 (5 bases). The V end lost 2 bases, the J end lost 7 bases, and 8 bases lay between the germline ends. CDR1 is LGHDT, CDR2 YNNKEL, per germline (reference sequence). This CDR3 is 12 amino acids long.

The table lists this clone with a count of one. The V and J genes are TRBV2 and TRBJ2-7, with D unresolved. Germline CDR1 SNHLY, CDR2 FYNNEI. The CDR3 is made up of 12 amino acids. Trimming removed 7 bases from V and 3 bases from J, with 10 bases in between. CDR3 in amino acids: CASKRRNYEQYF. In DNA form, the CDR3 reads TGTGCCAGCAAGAGACGTAACTACGAGCAGTACTTC.

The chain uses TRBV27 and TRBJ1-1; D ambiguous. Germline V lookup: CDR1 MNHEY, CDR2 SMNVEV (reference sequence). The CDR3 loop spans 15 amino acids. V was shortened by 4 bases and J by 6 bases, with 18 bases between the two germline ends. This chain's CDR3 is CASSSPAAGFAEAFF. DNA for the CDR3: TGTGCCAGCAGTTCCCCCGCGGCGGGGTTCGCTGAAGCTTTCTTT.

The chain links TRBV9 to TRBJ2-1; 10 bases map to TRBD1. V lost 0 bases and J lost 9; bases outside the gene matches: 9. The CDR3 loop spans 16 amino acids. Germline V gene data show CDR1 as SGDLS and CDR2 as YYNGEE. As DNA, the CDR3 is TGTGCCAGCAGCGTAGCTTTGGGACAGGGGAGTGGTGAGCAGTTCTTC. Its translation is CASSVALGQGSGEQFF.

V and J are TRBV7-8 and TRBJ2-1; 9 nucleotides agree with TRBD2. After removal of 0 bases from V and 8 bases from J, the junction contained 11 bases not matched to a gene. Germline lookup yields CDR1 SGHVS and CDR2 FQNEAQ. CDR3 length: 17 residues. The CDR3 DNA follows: TGTGCCAGCAGCTTAGCAGGAGGAGCGGGGGGTGCATATGAGCAGTTCTTC. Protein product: CASSLAGGAGGAYEQFF.

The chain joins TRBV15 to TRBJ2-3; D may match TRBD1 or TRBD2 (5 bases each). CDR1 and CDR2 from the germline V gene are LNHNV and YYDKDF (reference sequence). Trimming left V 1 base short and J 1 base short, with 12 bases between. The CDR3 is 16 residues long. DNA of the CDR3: TGTGCCACCAGCAGAGCGTCGGGGACGGGCACAGATACGCAGTATTTT. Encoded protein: CATSRASGTGTDTQYF. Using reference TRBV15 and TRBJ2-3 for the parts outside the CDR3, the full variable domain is DAMVIQNPRYQVTQFGKPVTLSCSQTLNHNVMYWYQQKSSQAPKLLFHYYDKDFNNEADTPDNFQSRRPNTSFCFLDIRSPGLGDTAMYLCATSRASGTGTDTQYFGPGTRLTVL.

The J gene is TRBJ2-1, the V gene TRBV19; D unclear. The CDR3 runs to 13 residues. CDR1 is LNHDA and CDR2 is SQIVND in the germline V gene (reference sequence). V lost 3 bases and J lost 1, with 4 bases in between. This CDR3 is CASSIGSYNEQFF. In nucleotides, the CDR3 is TGTGCCAGTAGTATTGGGTCCTACAATGAGCAGTTCTTC.

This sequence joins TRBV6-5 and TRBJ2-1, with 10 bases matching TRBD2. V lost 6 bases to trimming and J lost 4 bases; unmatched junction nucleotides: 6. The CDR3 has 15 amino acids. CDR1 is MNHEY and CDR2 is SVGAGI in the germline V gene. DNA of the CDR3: TGTGCCAGCAGACAAGCGGGGGGGTCTTACAATGAGCAGTTCTTC. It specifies CASRQAGGSYNEQFF.

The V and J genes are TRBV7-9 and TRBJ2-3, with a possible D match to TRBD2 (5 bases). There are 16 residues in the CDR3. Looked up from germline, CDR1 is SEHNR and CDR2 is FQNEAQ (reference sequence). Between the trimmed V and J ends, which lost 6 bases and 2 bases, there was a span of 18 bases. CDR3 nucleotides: TGTGCCAGCAGTCCCCTGGGTCAGGACTTCACAGATACGCAGTATTTT. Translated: CASSPLGQDFTDTQYF.

CDR3 sequence (DNA): TGTGCCAGCAGCTTAAGGTCTGGGCCCGATACGCAGTATTTT. Its translation: CASSLRSGPDTQYF. The V call is TRBV11-2, the J call TRBJ2-3, with D uncertain. The germline V and J ends were trimmed by 2 bases and 6 bases, with 12 bases remaining between them. The CDR3 is 14 amino acids. Germline CDR1 is SGHAT and CDR2 is FQNNGV.

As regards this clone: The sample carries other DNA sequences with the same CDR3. The CDR3: CASSLSSYNEQFF. In DNA form, the CDR3 reads TGTGCCAGCAGCCTGAGCTCCTACAATGAGCAGTTCTTC. The chain carries TRBV12-3 or TRBV12-4 and TRBJ2-1; D gene unclear. Between the trimmed V and J ends, which lost 6 bases and 0 bases, there was a span of 6 bases. The CDR3 runs to 13 residues.

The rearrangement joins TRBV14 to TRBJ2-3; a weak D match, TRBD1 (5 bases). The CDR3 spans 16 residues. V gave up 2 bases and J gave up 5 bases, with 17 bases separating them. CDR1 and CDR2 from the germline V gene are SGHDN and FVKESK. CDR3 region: CASSQLFQGGLDTQYF. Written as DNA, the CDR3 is TGTGCCAGCAGCCAACTGTTCCAGGGCGGATTAGATACGCAGTATTTT.

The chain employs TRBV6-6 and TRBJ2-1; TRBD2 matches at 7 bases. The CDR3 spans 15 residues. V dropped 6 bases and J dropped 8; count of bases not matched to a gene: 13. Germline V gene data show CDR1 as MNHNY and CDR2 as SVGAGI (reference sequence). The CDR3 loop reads CASRPLGTSEDEQFF. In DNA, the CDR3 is TGTGCCAGCAGACCACTCGGCACTAGCGAGGATGAGCAGTTCTTC.

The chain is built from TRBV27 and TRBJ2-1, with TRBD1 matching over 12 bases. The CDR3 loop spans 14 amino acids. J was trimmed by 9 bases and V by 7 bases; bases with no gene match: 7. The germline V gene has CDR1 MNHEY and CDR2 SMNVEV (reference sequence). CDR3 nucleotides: TGTGCCAGCACCCCGGGACAGGGGGCGGTTGAGCAGTTCTTC. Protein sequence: CASTPGQGAVEQFF.

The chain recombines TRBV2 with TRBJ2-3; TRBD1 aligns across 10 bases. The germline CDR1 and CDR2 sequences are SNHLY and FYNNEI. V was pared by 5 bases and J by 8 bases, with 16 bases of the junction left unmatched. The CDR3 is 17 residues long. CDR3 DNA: TGTGCCAGCAGTAAGGGACAGGGGTATTCCGCAGCGGTTACGCAGTATTTT. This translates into CASSKGQGYSAAVTQYF.